The 4 T cell receptor beta chains below come from one sample, sequenced in a study of blood T cell repertoires in COVID-19. Profiled with immunoSEQ multiplex PCR; TCRdb holds only in-frame clones, not every one. Of 30,000 or so clones listed, about 91% were seen once; the top ten hold almost 10%. Input material: peripheral blood. The source of these receptors is a human donor with active COVID-19. The donor label of this sample is uncertain.

The rearrangement joins TRBV6-4 to TRBJ1-2, with D perhaps matching TRBD1 (5 bases). With 2 bases removed from V and 7 bases from J, the gap between germline ends came to 14 bases. CDR1 and CDR2 from the germline V gene are MRHNA and SNTAGT. The length of the CDR3 is 14 residues. CDR3 sequence (DNA): TGTGCCAGCAGTGACCGGCCAGGGAAGGGTGGCTACACCTTC. Amino acids: CASSDRPGKGGYTF.

The V and J genes are TRBV11-3 and TRBJ2-3, with 10 bases lining up with TRBD2. This CDR3 is built from 16 residues. V was clipped by 1 base and J by 3 bases; unmatched bases: 4. The germline V gene has CDR1 SGHNT and CDR2 YENEEA. The CDR3 is CASSLGLAGETDTQYF. The CDR3 coding sequence is TGTGCCAGCAGCTTAGGCCTAGCGGGAGAGACAGATACGCAGTATTTT.

The CDR3 region is CASSRGQGQGRELFF. The CDR3 nucleotides are TGTGCCAGCAGCCGGGGACAGGGACAGGGAAGGGAGCTGTTTTTT. The V call is TRBV5-6, the J call TRBJ2-2; 9 bases line up with TRBD1. There are 15 residues in the CDR3. CDR1 is SGHDT, CDR2 YYEEEE, per germline. Germline trimming cut 4 bases from V and 9 bases from J; bases unmatched to any gene: 10.

The chain is built from TRBV21-1 and TRBJ1-1. TRBV21-1 is tagged as a pseudogene. The CDR3 sequence is 16 residues long. The CDR3 region is CAISYGGGDMNTEAFF. Here the CDR3 DNA reads TGTGCAATTAGTTACGGAGGGGGGGACATGAACACTGAAGCTTTCTTT.